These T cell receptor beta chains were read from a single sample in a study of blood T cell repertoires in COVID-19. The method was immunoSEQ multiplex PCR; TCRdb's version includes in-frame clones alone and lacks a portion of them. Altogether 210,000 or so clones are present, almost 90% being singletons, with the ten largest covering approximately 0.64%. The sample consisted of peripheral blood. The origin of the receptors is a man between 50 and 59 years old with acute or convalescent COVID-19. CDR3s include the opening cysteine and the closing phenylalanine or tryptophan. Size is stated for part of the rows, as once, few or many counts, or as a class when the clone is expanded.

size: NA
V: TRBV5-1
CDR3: CASFRGGELFF

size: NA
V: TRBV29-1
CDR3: CSVVTVGARGYTF

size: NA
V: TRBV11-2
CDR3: CASSLTGGTEAFF

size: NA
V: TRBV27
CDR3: CASSDRVGAEAFF

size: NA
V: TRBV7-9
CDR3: CASSTRQGTANYGYTF

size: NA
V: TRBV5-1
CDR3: CASSAGTSYEQYF

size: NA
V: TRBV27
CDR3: CASSGLAELAKNIQYF

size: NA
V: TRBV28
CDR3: CASSPGQGYEKLFF

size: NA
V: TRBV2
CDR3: CASRAEQAGGELFF

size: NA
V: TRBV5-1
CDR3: CASSKTSGKTHTQYF

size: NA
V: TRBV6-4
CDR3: CASSDSGRADTQYF

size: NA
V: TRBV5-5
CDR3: CASSLVAVTDTQYF

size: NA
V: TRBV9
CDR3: CASSVGRGSSTDTQYF

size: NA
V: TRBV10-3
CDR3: CAITHSGNWSYEQYF

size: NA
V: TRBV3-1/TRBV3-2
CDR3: CASSQEAGDEQYF

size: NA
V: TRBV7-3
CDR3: CASSLRQQNTEAFF

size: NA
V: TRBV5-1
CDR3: CASSSDRANIQYF

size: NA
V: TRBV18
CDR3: CASAPGLGAETQYF

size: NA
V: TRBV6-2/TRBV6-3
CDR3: CASSYTGGLQPQHF

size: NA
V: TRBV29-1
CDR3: CSVEGGGSGANVLTF

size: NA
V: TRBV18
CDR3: CASSLRQGLDGYTF

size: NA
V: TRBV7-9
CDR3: CASSWGGPYSEAFF

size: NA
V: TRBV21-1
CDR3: CASSPCRGGQPPGANVLTF

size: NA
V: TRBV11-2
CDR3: CASSLWAGVPSNYGYTF

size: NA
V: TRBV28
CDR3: CASSLFGGGTDTQYF

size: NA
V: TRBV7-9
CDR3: CASSSSGTRNQPQHF

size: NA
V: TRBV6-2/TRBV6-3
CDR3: CASSKPQDEAFF

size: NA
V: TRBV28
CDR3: CASTNSPGSSQPQHF

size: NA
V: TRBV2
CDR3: CASSAGTVNTGELFF

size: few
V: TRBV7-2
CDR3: CASSLYIAGRGGDTQYF

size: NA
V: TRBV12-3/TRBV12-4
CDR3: CASTRDSTDTQYF

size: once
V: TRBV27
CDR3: CASSPGQGGPREQYF

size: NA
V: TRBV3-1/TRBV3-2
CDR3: CASSQGRSSYNEQFF

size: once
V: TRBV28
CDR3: CASSLGGSSYNEQFF

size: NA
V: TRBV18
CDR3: CASSPGRVQETQYF

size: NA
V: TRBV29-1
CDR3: CSSREGNTEAFF

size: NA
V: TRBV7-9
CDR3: CASSLGGGRTYEQYF

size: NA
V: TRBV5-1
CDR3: CASNSDRGPTGELFF

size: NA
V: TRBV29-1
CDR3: CSVTRRDASTDTQYF

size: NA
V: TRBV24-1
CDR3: CATSRGSNQPQHF

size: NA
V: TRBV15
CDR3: CATSRGLGISNQPQHF

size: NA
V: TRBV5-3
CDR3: CARSLEVALTYNEQFF

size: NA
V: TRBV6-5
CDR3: CASSLGGLGGYTF

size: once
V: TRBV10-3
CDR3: CAISDRDREQPQHF

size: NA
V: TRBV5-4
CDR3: CASSLNWGGKETQYF